This TCR beta chain came from a study of blood T cell repertoires in COVID-19. Study at large: Samples of COVID-19 (acute and convalescent) were obtained from the United States, Italy and Spain. T cells, B-cell-depleted T cells, or PBMCs supplied cDNA or gDNA.

Original processing notes: Reference gene primer amplification in the assay estimated nucleated cell counts. Profiled with immunoSEQ multiplex PCR; TCRdb holds only in-frame clones, not every one. V, J and clone size were drawn from that table, and D and trimming were deduced from the DNA. The table lists tens of thousands of clones, about four fifths of them singletons. The CDR3 contains 14 residues. Germline CDR1 reads LNHDA; CDR2 reads SQIVND (reference sequence). Unmatched junction bases numbered 11, after V lost 10 bases and J lost 3 bases. Sample: peripheral blood. V and J are TRBV19 and TRBJ2-7, with 8 positions matching TRBD2. This sequence was found in a human donor in a cohort sampled during active or convalescent COVID-19. The CDR3 DNA reads TGTGCCACGTCCGACGGGGGGGCCGACTACGAGCAGTACTTC. It codes for CATSDGGADYEQYF.